A single sample gave rise to the 25 T cell receptor beta chains below, sequenced in a study of cytomegalovirus exposure and HLA in healthy donors (dated by TCRdb to 2016 to 2017). The library was generated by the immunoSEQ multiplex PCR assay. For the multiplex PCR, a mixture combining 60 forward primers for TCR Vbeta segments and 13 reverse primers for TCR Jbeta segments was used. Entries here come from immuneACCESS through TCRdb and include only in-frame sequences with V and J called. Some clones fail to appear in such tables; in the studies checked, an unresolved V gene covers under half of the shortfall, and the cause of the remainder is unknown. Recorded for this sample are about 110,000 clones; around 78% of them occurred a single time. The ten largest account for roughly 1.3% of the sample. The sequenced sample consisted of PBMCs. These receptors came from a woman younger than 45 in good health and CMV-seronegative.

The chain combines TRBV9 with TRBJ2-1; the match to TRBD2 covers 11 bases. CDR3 size: 15 residues. Germline V gene data show CDR1 as SGDLS and CDR2 as YYNGEE. J gave up 5 bases and V 2 bases, and 3 bases lay outside the gene matches. The DNA for the CDR3 is TGTGCCAGCAGCGTGGCACTAGCGGGAGACAATGAGCAGTTCTTC. As protein: CASSVALAGDNEQFF. Full variable domain (remainder filled in from reference TRBV9 and TRBJ2-1): DSGVTQTPKHLITATGQRVTLRCSPRSGDLSVYWYQQSLDQGLQFLIQYYNGEERAKGNILERFSAQQFPDLHSELNLSSLELGDSALYFCASSVALAGDNEQFFGPGTRLTVL.

The chain joins TRBV7-9 to TRBJ1-1; 11 positions match TRBD1. The V segment lost 5 bases and the J segment 6 bases; nucleotides outside the gene matches: 8. The germline gives CDR1 SEHNR, CDR2 FQNEAQ (reference sequence). This CDR3 comprises 15 residues. The CDR3 reads CASSIWTGGFAEAFF. In DNA, the CDR3 is TGTGCCAGCAGCATATGGACAGGGGGCTTCGCTGAAGCTTTCTTT.

This clone was counted once. The chain joins TRBV28 to TRBJ2-3; D not certain. V dropped 1 base and J dropped 2 bases, with 4 bases sitting between them. The CDR3 spans 13 residues. Germline loops: CDR1 MDHEN, CDR2 SYDVKM. DNA of the CDR3: TGTGCCAGCAGTTTATCAGACACAGATACGCAGTATTTT. Amino acid sequence: CASSLSDTDTQYF.

The chain uses TRBV6-1 and TRBJ2-7, with 9 bases identical to TRBD2. There are 15 residues in the CDR3. The ends lost 7 bases at V and 5 bases at J; junction bases unmatched: 12. CDR1 is MNHNS, CDR2 SASEGT, per germline. The CDR3 DNA sequence: TGTGCCAGCACTACAAGGGCGGGGGGGGTCGACGAGCAGTACTTC. Translation: CASTTRAGGVDEQYF.

This chain joins TRBV7-2 and TRBJ2-3; D gene unclear. V lost 0 bases and J 0 bases, leaving 4 bases between the germline ends. Germline values: CDR1 SGHTA, CDR2 FQGNSA. The CDR3 contains 14 residues. CDR3 bases: TGTGCCAGCAGCTTAGCTCCTAGCACAGATACGCAGTATTTT. Residues: CASSLAPSTDTQYF.

This clone was seen more than once but under ten times. V gene TRBV5-1 combines with J gene TRBJ2-5, with unresolved D. Germline CDR1 reads SGHRS; CDR2 reads YFSETQ. V lost 0 bases to trimming and J lost 5 bases, with 14 bases between them. The CDR3 is made up of 15 amino acids. The DNA of the CDR3 is TGCGCCAGCAGCTTGGACTCAGTGGCCGGGGAGACCCAGTACTTC. Translation: CASSLDSVAGETQYF.

The rearrangement joins TRBV9 to TRBJ2-1; 7 bases align to TRBD2. V was pared by 0 bases and J by 2 bases, with 5 bases of the junction left unmatched. CDR1 is SGDLS and CDR2 is YYNGEE in the germline V gene. This CDR3 comprises 16 residues. The CDR3 spells CASSVAGTTPYNEQFF. The DNA for the CDR3 is TGTGCCAGCAGCGTAGCCGGGACTACCCCCTACAATGAGCAGTTCTTC.

To note about this clone: Additional DNA sequences in this sample encode the identical CDR3. This chain links TRBV7-9 with TRBJ1-1, with 7 bases aligning to TRBD1. The CDR3 is 14 amino acids. Trimming removed 5 bases from V and 2 bases from J; junction bases left unmatched: 5. Germline lookup yields CDR1 SEHNR and CDR2 FQNEAQ (reference sequence). CDR3 sequence (DNA): TGTGCCAGCAGCCTGTTAGGGGGCAACACTGAAGCTTTCTTT. Residues: CASSLLGGNTEAFF.

J is TRBJ1-2 and V is TRBV21-1; the DNA was not compared with TRBD1, the D call given in the table. TRBV21-1 is a known pseudogene. CDR3 length: 14 amino acids. In nucleotides, the CDR3 is TGTGCCAGCAGCAAAACAGGGGGTCAAAATGGCTACACCTTC. This sequence encodes CASSKTGGQNGYTF.

The J gene is TRBJ2-3, the V gene TRBV4-2, with TRBD2 matching 9 bases. Trimming cost V 0 bases and J 0 bases; bases outside gene matches: 7. Per germline, CDR1 LGHNA and CDR2 YNFKEQ. The CDR3 runs 18 residues. CDR3 DNA: TGTGCCAGCAGCCAAGAGGGGCGCGGGGGGGCCAGCACAGATACGCAGTATTTT. This codes for CASSQEGRGGASTDTQYF.

The V call is TRBV28, the J call TRBJ2-7, with 7 bases lining up with TRBD1. The J segment lost 3 bases and the V segment lost 7 bases, leaving 9 bases of the junction unmatched. Germline loops: CDR1 MDHEN, CDR2 SYDVKM. This CDR3 has 14 amino acids. CDR3 in amino acids: CASKPGTDYYEQYF. CDR3 nucleotide sequence: TGTGCCAGCAAGCCCGGGACAGACTACTACGAGCAGTACTTC.

V and J are TRBV30 and TRBJ1-5, with 9 bases aligning to TRBD1. V was pared by 1 base and J by 5 bases, with 12 bases of the junction left unmatched. The V gene's germline CDR1 is GTSNPN and CDR2 SVGIG (reference sequence). The CDR3 loop spans 17 amino acids. The CDR3 region is CAWSEDRGYWGDQPQHF. For the CDR3, the DNA is TGTGCCTGGAGTGAGGACAGGGGATATTGGGGGGATCAGCCCCAGCATTTT.

The chain couples TRBV23-1 to TRBJ1-4; a weak D match, TRBD1 (6 bases). TRBV23-1 is known as an ORF, though its function is uncertain. The CDR3 consists of 16 residues. Trimming left V 8 bases short and J 6 bases short, with 22 bases between. CDR3 residues: CASATESGEIHEKLFF. DNA for the CDR3: TGCGCCAGCGCGACCGAATCAGGGGAGATTCATGAAAAACTGTTTTTT.

V and J are TRBV4-3 and TRBJ2-5; a possible D gene is TRBD2 (5 bases). The CDR3 loop spans 15 amino acids. CDR1 is LGHNA and CDR2 is YSLEER in the germline V gene. V gave up 0 bases and J gave up 6 bases, with 14 bases separating them. CDR3 sequence: CASSQDARGLKTQYF. Written as DNA, the CDR3 is TGCGCCAGCAGCCAAGACGCCCGGGGTCTGAAGACCCAGTACTTC.

The chain combines TRBV7-2 with TRBJ1-2; 12 bases fit TRBD1. This CDR3 comprises 16 residues. V trimming: 1 base; J trimming: 8 bases; junction bases outside the gene matches: 8. In germline, CDR1 is SGHTA, CDR2 FQGNSA. The CDR3 loop reads CASSLVTGQGARGYTF. DNA for the CDR3: TGTGCCAGCAGCTTAGTAACGGGACAGGGGGCCAGGGGCTACACCTTC.

The chain has TRBV18 and TRBJ1-1; D perhaps matches TRBD1 (5 bases). This CDR3 is 16 amino acids long. Per the germline V gene, CDR1 is KGHSH and CDR2 is LQKENI. The V and J ends lost 4 bases and 4 bases respectively, with 19 bases between them. The CDR3 sequence is CASSRTGGSKSTEAFF. The CDR3 region has the DNA TGTGCCAGCTCACGTACGGGGGGGTCAAAGAGCACTGAAGCTTTCTTT. The full variable domain, rest sourced from reference TRBV18 and TRBJ1-1, is NAGVMQNPRHLVRRRGQEARLRCSPMKGHSHVYWYRQLPEEGLKFMVYLQKENIIDESGMPKERFSAEFPKEGPSILRIQQVVRGDSAAYFCASSRTGGSKSTEAFFGQGTRLTVV.

This clone showed up just once. The gene calls are TRBV9 and TRBJ2-1; TRBD1 is a possible D gene (6 bases). The germline V gene encodes CDR1 SGDLS and CDR2 YYNGEE. The ends were cut back, 0 bases at V and 15 bases at J, with 16 bases in the middle. The CDR3 is made up of 13 amino acids. CDR3 DNA sequence: TGTGCCAGCAGCGTAGGGCTAGCAGGGGTTTCGTTCTTC. As protein: CASSVGLAGVSFF.

The CDR3 sequence: CASSPGTGGFSEQFF. As DNA, the CDR3 is TGTGCCAGCAGCCCCGGGACAGGGGGGTTTAGTGAGCAGTTCTTC. The chain recombines TRBV7-3 with TRBJ2-1; TRBD1 agrees at 11 bases. Germline lookup yields CDR1 SGHTA and CDR2 FQGTGA. After removal of 5 bases from V and 9 bases from J, the junction contained 9 bases not matched to a gene. The CDR3 runs 15 residues.

The chain couples TRBV28 to TRBJ1-5; D might be TRBD1 (5 bases). Germline V lookup: CDR1 MDHEN, CDR2 SYDVKM. CDR3 length: 15 amino acids. V gave up 6 bases and J gave up 3 bases, with 15 bases separating them. The CDR3 sequence is CASSPGGAFNQPQHF. CDR3 nucleotide sequence: TGTGCCAGCAGCCCAGGTGGGGCGTTCAATCAGCCCCAGCATTTT.

CDR3 loop: CASSIAGTVNEQYF. CDR3 coding DNA: TGTGCCAGCAGCATTGCGGGGACGGTCAACGAGCAGTACTTC. The rearrangement links TRBV6-6 to TRBJ2-7, with a tentative D call TRBD2 (6 bases). CDR3 length equals 14 residues. Deletions cut 6 bases from V and 5 bases from J, with 17 bases between. CDR1 and CDR2 from the germline V gene are MNHNY and SVGAGI (reference sequence).

The V gene is TRBV5-1, the J gene TRBJ2-1, with 9 bases that match TRBD1. J was trimmed by 2 bases and V by 3 bases; bases with no gene match: 6. CDR1 is SGHRS and CDR2 is YFSETQ in the germline V gene. The CDR3 length is 16 residues. CDR3 loop: CASSSGQGRPYNEQFF. The DNA of the CDR3 is TGCGCCAGCAGCTCGGGACAGGGTAGGCCCTACAATGAGCAGTTCTTC.

The chain carries TRBV28 and TRBJ2-3; TRBD1 might be the D (5 bases). Trimming removed 6 bases at V and 2 bases at J, with 9 bases between. The germline gives CDR1 MDHEN, CDR2 SYDVKM. This CDR3 has 13 residues. In nucleotides, the CDR3 is TGTGCCAGCAGGGCAGGGTTCACAGATACGCAGTATTTT. This codes for CASRAGFTDTQYF. The whole variable domain, remainder taken from reference TRBV28 and TRBJ2-3, is DVKVTQSSRYLVKRTGEKVFLECVQDMDHENMFWYRQDPGLGLRLIYFSYDVKMKEKGDIPEGYSVSREKKERFSLILESASTNQTSMYLCASRAGFTDTQYFGPGTRLTVL.

This clone was seen a handful of times. The J gene is TRBJ1-5, the V gene TRBV14; the D is unclear. CDR1 SGHDN and CDR2 FVKESK come from the germline V gene. The CDR3 loop spans 13 amino acids. Trimming shortened V by 0 bases and J by 7 bases, and 7 bases separated the two germline ends. In DNA form, the CDR3 reads TGTGCCAGCAGCCAAGACAGTCTGCAGCCCCAGCATTTT. Translated: CASSQDSLQPQHF.

The chain is built from TRBV5-1 and TRBJ1-1; 10 positions agree with TRBD1. CDR3 length: 15 residues. V trimming: 4 bases; J trimming: 1 base; junction bases outside the gene matches: 4. CDR1 SGHRS and CDR2 YFSETQ come from the germline V gene. The CDR3 nucleotides are TGCGCCAGCAGCGGACGGACAGGGGGGAACACTGAAGCTTTCTTT. The encoded protein is CASSGRTGGNTEAFF.

This clone was seen only once. J is TRBJ2-3 and V is TRBV29-1; possible D gene TRBD2, 6 bases. CDR1 is SQVTM, CDR2 ANQGSEA, per germline. The CDR3 length is 15 residues. V was clipped by 1 base and J by 0 bases, with 11 bases between them. The CDR3 DNA reads as TGCAGCGTTGAAGTGTCGGGAGAGAGCACAGATACGCAGTATTTT. It yields the protein CSVEVSGESTDTQYF.